Presented here are 18 T cell receptor beta chains from one specimen sequenced in a study of molecular identifiers for immune sequencing clone quantification. TCRdb independently ran MiXCR on the PCR reads; one entry per CDR3 protein. The table lists 400,000 to 600,000 distinct CDR3 sequences, 20% to 25% of them singletons. Sequenced sample: naive CD8+ T cells from blood, with Jurkat cell RNA spiked in. The subset here: FACS-sorted CD8+CD4-CCR7+CD45RA+ naive T cells. Every receptor here comes from a human donor in good health. Some libraries in this study had Jurkat cell RNA spiked in.

The V call is TRBV12-3 or TRBV12-4, the J call TRBJ1-1, with D unresolved. Trimming stripped 3 bases from V and 4 bases from J, with 12 bases between. This CDR3 contains 14 residues. Written as DNA, the CDR3 is TGTGCCAGCAGTTTTGCAGTGTCGAGCACTGAAGCTTTCTTT. This translates into CASSFAVSSTEAFF.

CDR3 protein: CASSLRTGGREQYF. CDR3 sequence (DNA): TGTGCCAGCAGTTTAAGGACAGGGGGCAGGGAGCAGTACTTC. V is TRBV27 and J is TRBJ2-7, with 11 bases fitting TRBD1. The CDR3 covers 14 residues. Germline V gene sequence: CDR1 MNHEY, CDR2 SMNVEV (reference sequence). V was pared by 2 bases and J by 7 bases, with 4 bases of the junction left unmatched.

This clonotype was seen ten or more times. The gene calls are TRBV9 and TRBJ2-7, with D possibly being TRBD1 (5 bases). Per germline, CDR1 SGDLS and CDR2 YYNGEE. There are 13 residues in the CDR3. Trimming shortened V by 0 bases and J by 4 bases, and 8 bases separated the two germline ends. In nucleotides, the CDR3 is TGTGCCAGCAGCGTAGGGGGCCCTTACGAGCAGTACTTC. It specifies CASSVGGPYEQYF.

About this clonotype itself: This sequence may be a read error, since a much larger clone differs from it by one base. The chain combines TRBV20-1 with TRBJ1-1; a weak D match, TRBD1 (5 bases). The V gene's germline CDR1 is DFQATT and CDR2 SNEGSKA (reference sequence). The CDR3 contains 13 residues. This chain's CDR3 is CSAPWSGPTEASF. The CDR3, as DNA: TGCAGTGCCCCCTGGTCAGGTCCGACAGAAGCTTCCTTT.

This clonotype occurred a few times. The genes are TRBV4-1 and TRBJ2-1; TRBD2 aligns across 9 bases. The germline CDR1 and CDR2 sequences are MGHRA and YSYEKL. The CDR3 is 16 amino acids. The V and J ends lost 1 base and 3 bases, in that order; junction bases with no gene match: 4. DNA for the CDR3: TGCGCCAGCAGCCAAGCCCTAGCGGGACTCTACAATGAGCAGTTCTTC. Its translation: CASSQALAGLYNEQFF.

This clonotype was observed a handful of times. The chain is built from TRBV7-9 and TRBJ2-1; the match to TRBD1 covers 12 bases. Per the germline V gene, CDR1 is SEHNR and CDR2 is FQNEAQ (reference sequence). The CDR3 length is 14 residues. V shed 5 bases and J 8 bases; nucleotides not matched to a gene: 4. Here the CDR3 DNA reads TGTGCCAGCAGCCCGGGACAGGGGGCACATGAGCAGTTCTTC. Translation: CASSPGQGAHEQFF.

This clonotype was seen at least ten times. This chain joins TRBV20-1 and TRBJ2-5; TRBD2 agrees at 10 bases. V shed 2 bases, J shed 1 base, and the junction held 4 bases outside the gene matches. There are 15 residues in the CDR3. The germline CDR1 and CDR2 sequences are DFQATT and SNEGSKA (reference sequence). This chain's CDR3 is CSARRGLAIQETQYF. In DNA, the CDR3 is TGCAGTGCTAGAAGGGGACTAGCGATCCAAGAGACCCAGTACTTC.

This clonotype was found many times. V and J are TRBV29-1 and TRBJ2-5; D gene ambiguous. The germline V gene encodes CDR1 SQVTM and CDR2 ANQGSEA. The CDR3 loop spans 11 amino acids. Between the trimmed V and J ends, which lost 5 bases and 5 bases, there was a span of 9 bases. CDR3 residues: CSVTWLETQYF. Written as DNA, the CDR3 is TGCAGCGTTACATGGTTGGAGACCCAGTACTTC.

This clonotype has only one observation. The chain uses TRBV10-2 and TRBJ2-7; D is unclear. The CDR3 is 12 amino acids. V was cut by 3 bases and J by 0 bases, with 3 bases left in between. Germline CDR1 reads WSHSY; CDR2 reads SAAADI. CDR3 sequence: CASSDYSYEQYF. The CDR3 DNA is TGCGCCAGCAGTGACTACTCCTACGAGCAGTACTTC.

The chain carries TRBV28 and TRBJ1-3; TRBD1 is a possible D gene (5 bases). Trimming left V 3 bases short and J 4 bases short, with 13 bases between. CDR1 MDHEN and CDR2 SYDVKM come from the germline V gene. CDR3 size: 15 residues. The chain's CDR3 is CASSFGGTSGNTIYF. CDR3 sequence (DNA): TGTGCCAGCAGTTTCGGGGGTACGTCAGGAAACACCATATATTTT. Full variable domain (missing parts from reference TRBV28 and TRBJ1-3): DVKVTQSSRYLVKRTGEKVFLECVQDMDHENMFWYRQDPGLGLRLIYFSYDVKMKEKGDIPEGYSVSREKKERFSLILESASTNQTSMYLCASSFGGTSGNTIYFGEGSWLTVV.

The chain recombines TRBV16 with TRBJ2-2, with D hard to call. V gave up 2 bases and J gave up 6 bases, with 4 bases separating them. The CDR3 loop spans 12 amino acids. CDR1 is KGHSY, CDR2 FQNENV, per germline. The CDR3 here is CASSQISGELFF. DNA for the CDR3: TGTGCCAGCAGCCAAATTTCCGGGGAGCTGTTTTTT.

This clonotype was found many times. The chain employs TRBV2 and TRBJ2-1, with D possibly matching TRBD2 (6 bases). Trimming stripped 8 bases from V and 0 bases from J, with 11 bases between. The CDR3 has 14 amino acids. Germline CDR1 SNHLY, CDR2 FYNNEI. The CDR3 loop reads CASGLSVSYNEQFF. In DNA form, the CDR3 reads TGTGCCAGCGGACTAAGCGTCTCCTACAATGAGCAGTTCTTC.

This chain links TRBV4-1 with TRBJ1-1, with 7 positions matching TRBD1. Per germline, CDR1 MGHRA and CDR2 YSYEKL. V gave up 0 bases and J gave up 3 bases; unmatched junction bases: 10. The CDR3 spans 17 residues. In nucleotides, the CDR3 is TGCGCCAGCAGCCAAGATGGTTCCCGAACAGGGGACACTGAAGCTTTCTTT. Translated: CASSQDGSRTGDTEAFF.

Points on this clonotype: At one of its ends the junction is not consistent with the germline gene, which may arise from a read error. The V and J genes are TRBV7-9 and TRBJ1-3; 7 bases align to TRBD1. CDR3 length equals 15 residues. Germline values: CDR1 SEHNR, CDR2 FQNEAQ (reference sequence). The CDR3 region has the DNA TGTGCCAGCAGCTCGCCGACAGGGTCTTTGCACACCTTATATTTT. Translation gives CASSSPTGSLHTLYF.

The gene calls are TRBV6-1 and TRBJ1-2, with a weak D call TRBD1 (5 bases). Germline V gene sequence: CDR1 MNHNS, CDR2 SASEGT. V lost 2 bases and J 5 bases, leaving 15 bases between the germline ends. CDR3 length: 15 amino acids. The CDR3 region has the DNA TGTGCCAGCAGTGAATATAGAGGGGTCGAATATGGCTACACCTTC. Protein: CASSEYRGVEYGYTF.

A remark on this clonotype: A clone one base away is much larger, so this may be a read error. The CDR3 sequence: CASSQDVGVAGTPGEQYF. In DNA form, the CDR3 reads TGCGCCAGCAGCCAAGATGTTGGAGTAGCGGGAACTCCTGGGGAGCAGTACTTC. V usage is TRBV4-3 and J usage is TRBJ2-7; TRBD2 aligns across 8 bases. The germline gives CDR1 LGHNA, CDR2 YSLEER. There are 18 residues in the CDR3. V was pared by 0 bases and J by 7 bases, with 17 bases of the junction left unmatched.

As to this clonotype: The junction departs from the called germline gene at one end, perhaps through a read error. The chain has TRBV7-8 and TRBJ2-2; 8 nucleotides match TRBD2. CDR1 is SGHVS and CDR2 is FQNEAQ in the germline V gene. CDR3 length equals 16 residues. The CDR3 nucleotides read TGTGCCAGCAGCTTAGTCGGACTAGCTGGTACCGGGGAGCTGCTTTTT. Its translation is CASSLVGLAGTGELLF.

The chain couples TRBV20-1 to TRBJ2-5; D is possibly TRBD1 (6 bases). Germline V lookup: CDR1 DFQATT, CDR2 SNEGSKA (reference sequence). This CDR3 has 15 amino acids. Trimming cost V 0 bases and J 5 bases, with 16 bases left between them. The CDR3 nucleotides are TGCAGTGCTAGAGATGCAGGGGTCGTTGCCGAGACCCAGTACTTC. This gives the protein CSARDAGVVAETQYF.